This T cell receptor (beta chain) was sequenced in a study of T-cell memory formation after mild COVID-19. Only a few counts were recorded for this clonotype. Its antigen is undetermined. TCRdb reanalysed the 5' RACE reads using MiXCR and keeps one entry per CDR3 protein. Counted here are 350,000 to 500,000 distinct CDR3 sequences, around 22% occurring once; the ten biggest clones make up roughly 14%. Germline CDR1 reads SGHAT; CDR2 reads FQNNGV. The CDR3 sequence is 13 residues long. The V and J ends lost 4 bases and 14 bases, in that order; junction bases with no gene match: 5. Findings and limits, study-wide: Clones that contracted from day 15 to 85 were balanced CD4/CD8, while later expanders leaned CD4+. The authors left the SARS-CoV-2 specificity of second-wave clones peaking on day 37 unconfirmed.

J is TRBJ1-6 and V is TRBV11-2; 10 bases are a match to TRBD1. The sequence was obtained from an adult woman who had mild COVID-19 (a few samples of this study predate the infection). Cell type and time point are not known. Sequenced: PBMCs or a T cell subset sorted from them (not recorded which). The CDR3: CASSYDRGQTLHF. In nucleotides, the CDR3 is TGTGCCAGCAGCTATGACAGGGGGCAAACCCTCCACTTT.